The clone carrying this T cell receptor beta chain has at least ten counts. The antigen is not known. TCRdb passed the 5' RACE reads through MiXCR, listing each CDR3 protein once. The data contain some 1,700,000 distinct CDR3 sequences, 25% to 35% of them singletons. The sample belongs to a study of identical twins. The CDR3 runs 15 residues. V trimming: 0 bases; J trimming: 1 base; junction bases outside the gene matches: 0. The V gene's germline CDR1 is MNHNY and CDR2 SVGAGI (reference sequence). Findings and limits, study-wide: High-abundance cord blood beta clonotypes had fewer insertions; memory repertoires showed none. Out-of-frame sharing of TCR alpha in monozygotic twins was underestimated by models. These conclusions were based on statistical analysis (cross-sectional, not following the same donors).

Material for sequencing was cord blood. This receptor was identified in a newborn girl in good health. The gene calls are TRBV6-6 and TRBJ2-3, with 8 positions matching TRBD1. The CDR3 nucleotides are TGTGCCAGCAGTTACTCGGGACAGGGCACAGATACGCAGTATTTT. Amino acids: CASSYSGQGTDTQYF.